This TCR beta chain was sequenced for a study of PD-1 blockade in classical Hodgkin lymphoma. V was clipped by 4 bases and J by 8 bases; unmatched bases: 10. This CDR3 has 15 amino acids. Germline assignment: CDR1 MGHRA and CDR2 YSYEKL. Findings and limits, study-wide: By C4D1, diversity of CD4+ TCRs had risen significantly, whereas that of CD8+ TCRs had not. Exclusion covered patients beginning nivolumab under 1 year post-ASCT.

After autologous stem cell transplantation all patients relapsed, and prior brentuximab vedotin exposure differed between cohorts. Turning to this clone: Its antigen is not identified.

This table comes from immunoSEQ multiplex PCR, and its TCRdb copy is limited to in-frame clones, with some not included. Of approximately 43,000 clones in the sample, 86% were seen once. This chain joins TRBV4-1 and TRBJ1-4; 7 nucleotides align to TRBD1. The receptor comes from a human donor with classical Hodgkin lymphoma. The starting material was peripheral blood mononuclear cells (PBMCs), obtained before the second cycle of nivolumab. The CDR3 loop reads CASSPLRTGSEKLFF. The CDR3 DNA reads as TGCGCCAGCAGCCCCCTCAGGACAGGAAGCGAAAAACTGTTTTTT.